The 24 T cell receptor beta chains listed next were all sequenced from one sample in a study of CD8 T cells in ankylosing spondylitis. In TCRdb, the 5' RACE reads were re-called with MiXCR into one record per CDR3 protein. The sample contains some 130,000 distinct CDR3 sequences, approximately 7.3% of which appear only once. The sequencing input was blood, either unsorted or a sorted T cell fraction (not recorded which). The receptors here all came from a female donor with ankylosing spondylitis or in good health (not recorded which).

At least ten counts were recorded for this clonotype. DNA for the CDR3: TGTGCCTGGAGTTCCCCCGGAGAGGGCTTAAGCACAGATACGCAGTATTTT. Encoded protein: CAWSSPGEGLSTDTQYF. The chain employs TRBV30 and TRBJ2-3; perhaps TRBD2 as D (5 bases). The CDR3 is made up of 17 amino acids. V dropped 2 bases and J dropped 0 bases, with 18 bases sitting between them. The germline V gene encodes CDR1 GTSNPN and CDR2 SVGIG (reference sequence). The full variable domain, completed using reference TRBV30 and TRBJ2-3, is SQTIHQWPATLVQPVGSPLSLECTVEGTSNPNLYWYRQAAGRGLQLLFYSVGIGQISSEVPQNLSASRPQDRQFILSSKKLLLSDSGFYLCAWSSPGEGLSTDTQYFGPGTRLTVL.

This clonotype was seen repeatedly, ten times or more. V is TRBV20-1 and J is TRBJ2-3; D possibly corresponds to TRBD2 (5 bases). CDR1 is DFQATT, CDR2 SNEGSKA, per germline (reference sequence). V lost 4 bases, J lost 1 base, and 9 bases lay in between. This CDR3 has 13 residues. Written as DNA, the CDR3 is TGCAGTGCTAAGAATAGCGGCACAGATACGCAGTATTTT. It codes for CSAKNSGTDTQYF.

This clonotype was seen many times. J is TRBJ2-5 and V is TRBV5-1; 7 bases fit TRBD2. The CDR3 loop spans 13 amino acids. Trimming removed 2 bases from V and 8 bases from J; junction bases left unmatched: 6. In germline, CDR1 is SGHRS, CDR2 YFSETQ. CDR3: CASSFRLATTQYF. The CDR3 nucleotides are TGCGCCAGCAGCTTCCGACTAGCAACTACCCAGTACTTC. Full variable domain (outside the CDR3, taken from reference TRBV5-1 and TRBJ2-5): KAGVTQTPRYLIKTRGQQVTLSCSPISGHRSVSWYQQTPGQGLQFLFEYFSETQRNKGNFPGRFSGRQFSNSRSEMNVSTLELGDSALYLCASSFRLATTQYFGPGTRLLVL.

This clonotype was recorded many times. V gene TRBV3-1 combines with J gene TRBJ1-1; D not certain. CDR1 is LGHDT, CDR2 YNNKEL, per germline (reference sequence). Trimming removed 6 bases at V and 3 bases at J, with 17 bases between. The CDR3 covers 15 residues. CDR3 loop: CASRPSDNLYTEAFF. The CDR3 nucleotides are TGTGCCAGCAGACCTTCTGACAACCTTTACACTGAAGCTTTCTTT.

This clonotype was recorded at least ten times. The DNA for the CDR3 is TGCGCCAGCAGCTTGGACGGGACGGGACCCACAGATACGCAGTATTTT. The encoded protein is CASSLDGTGPTDTQYF. The chain is built from TRBV5-1 and TRBJ2-3; possibly TRBD1 or TRBD2 for D (5 bases each). The CDR3 consists of 16 residues. Germline CDR1 is SGHRS and CDR2 is YFSETQ. V was trimmed by 0 bases and J by 2 bases, leaving 13 bases between them. Full variable domain (rest looked up from reference TRBV5-1 and TRBJ2-3): KAGVTQTPRYLIKTRGQQVTLSCSPISGHRSVSWYQQTPGQGLQFLFEYFSETQRNKGNFPGRFSGRQFSNSRSEMNVSTLELGDSALYLCASSLDGTGPTDTQYFGPGTRLTVL.

This clonotype has at least ten counts. The chain links TRBV20-1 to TRBJ2-7, with D maybe TRBD1 (6 bases). CDR1 and CDR2 (germline): DFQATT, SNEGSKA (reference sequence). Trimming left V 1 base short and J 2 bases short, with 6 bases between. The CDR3 length is 12 residues. The CDR3 spells CSARGTAYEQYF. The CDR3 nucleotides read TGCAGTGCTAGAGGGACAGCCTACGAGCAGTACTTC.

There are many counts of this clonotype. V and J are TRBV11-2 and TRBJ2-7; possibly TRBD2 for D (6 bases). Germline CDR1 reads SGHAT; CDR2 reads FQNNGV. This CDR3 is 14 amino acids long. V lost 5 bases to trimming and J lost 4 bases, with 15 bases between them. This CDR3 reads CASSPIGGPYEQYF. The CDR3 DNA is TGTGCCAGCAGCCCGATCGGGGGACCTTACGAGCAGTACTTC.

This clonotype was detected many times. The chain employs TRBV12-3 or TRBV12-4 and TRBJ1-4; tentatively, D is TRBD1 (5 bases). V lost 7 bases to trimming and J lost 8 bases, with 20 bases between them. The CDR3 runs 15 residues. The CDR3 here is CASTPAGRTREKLFF. CDR3 nucleotide sequence: TGTGCCAGCACCCCGGCGGGACGGACCAGAGAAAAACTGTTTTTT.

In regard to this clonotype: Possible read error: a much larger clone is one base away. The chain recombines TRBV7-2 with TRBJ2-3, with D possibly matching TRBD1 (5 bases). This CDR3 is 15 amino acids long. Germline V gene data show CDR1 as SGHTA and CDR2 as FQGNSA. CDR3 coding DNA: TGTGCCAGCAGCCCCCAGGGAACCCGCACAGCTACGCAGTATTTT. It is translated as CASSPQGTRTATQYF.

The CDR3 DNA reads as TGCAGTGCTAGAGATTGGACTCATTTCCAAGAGACCCAGTACTTC. Protein product: CSARDWTHFQETQYF. The gene calls are TRBV20-1 and TRBJ2-5, with D tentatively TRBD2 (5 bases). CDR3 length: 15 residues. Germline V gene lookup returns CDR1 DFQATT and CDR2 SNEGSKA (reference sequence). The germline V and J ends were trimmed by 0 bases and 1 base, with 12 bases remaining between them.

This clonotype was recorded at least ten times. This chain links TRBV20-1 with TRBJ1-6; D perhaps matches TRBD1 (5 bases). V was shortened by 2 bases and J by 9 bases, with 14 bases between the two germline ends. From germline, CDR1 is DFQATT and CDR2 SNEGSKA (reference sequence). The CDR3 sequence is 14 residues long. The CDR3 loop reads CSARWQGEGSPLHF. CDR3 nucleotides: TGCAGTGCTAGATGGCAGGGAGAGGGTTCACCCCTCCACTTT.

This clonotype was seen many times. The chain couples TRBV20-1 to TRBJ2-7, with a weak D call TRBD1 (5 bases). V lost 1 base and J 4 bases, leaving 11 bases between the germline ends. This CDR3 region has 13 residues. Germline V lookup: CDR1 DFQATT, CDR2 SNEGSKA (reference sequence). DNA for the CDR3: TGCAGTGCTAGAGGGACAACTCCATACGAGCAGTACTTC. Amino acid sequence: CSARGTTPYEQYF.

This clonotype was observed at least ten times. V and J are TRBV12-3 or TRBV12-4 and TRBJ1-6; D gene unclear. Trimming cost V 6 bases and J 2 bases, with 14 bases left between them. The CDR3 loop spans 16 amino acids. Here the CDR3 DNA reads TGTGCCAGCAGCTATGAGGGTGGCGCCTATAATTCACCCCTCCACTTT. It encodes CASSYEGGAYNSPLHF.

Many counts were recorded for this clonotype. This sequence joins TRBV6-1 and TRBJ2-3; 13 bases are a match to TRBD2. After removal of 10 bases from V and 4 bases from J, the junction contained 5 bases not matched to a gene. Germline loops: CDR1 MNHNS, CDR2 SASEGT. There are 14 residues in the CDR3. CDR3 residues: CATRTSGGADTQYF. DNA for the CDR3: TGTGCCACCCGGACTAGCGGGGGTGCAGATACGCAGTATTTT.

This clonotype has at least ten counts. V is TRBV5-6 and J is TRBJ1-4, with D uncertain. This CDR3 has 16 amino acids. The germline gives CDR1 SGHDT, CDR2 YYEEEE. V was clipped by 2 bases and J by 0 bases, with 11 bases between them. CDR3 coding DNA: TGTGCCAGCAGCTTAAACACGGACGCAACTAATGAAAAACTGTTTTTT. Amino acid sequence: CASSLNTDATNEKLFF.

Ten or more counts support this clonotype. V usage is TRBV5-1 and J usage is TRBJ1-4; 7 bases are shared with TRBD1. Germline CDR1 and CDR2: SGHRS and YFSETQ. This CDR3 contains 15 residues. The V gene end was trimmed by 4 bases and the J gene end by 3 bases; junction bases not matched to a gene: 6. The CDR3 loop is CASSERQGANEKLFF. In nucleotides, the CDR3 is TGCGCCAGCAGCGAACGACAGGGCGCTAATGAAAAACTGTTTTTT.

This clonotype showed up many times. This chain uses TRBV15 with TRBJ2-1; weak D call: TRBD2 (6 bases). CDR1 is LNHNV, CDR2 YYDKDF, per germline (reference sequence). The CDR3 is made up of 15 amino acids. Trimming removed 5 bases from V and 2 bases from J, with 13 bases in between. The DNA for the CDR3 is TGTGCCACCAGCCGGAGTAGCGGTCCCTACAATGAGCAGTTCTTC. It translates to CATSRSSGPYNEQFF.

This clonotype was seen ten or more times. The chain is built from TRBV5-1 and TRBJ2-7; possible D gene TRBD2, 5 bases. CDR3 length equals 14 residues. Germline CDR1 reads SGHRS; CDR2 reads YFSETQ. V gave up 1 base and J gave up 6 bases, with 14 bases separating them. The CDR3 spells CASSLFEGRSEQYF. The CDR3 DNA follows: TGCGCCAGCAGCTTGTTCGAGGGCCGGAGCGAGCAGTACTTC.

In its sample, this clonotype was seen a few times. The chain couples TRBV2 to TRBJ2-1; TRBD2 matches 12 bases. This CDR3 has 21 residues. V gave up 5 bases and J gave up 2 bases; unmatched junction bases: 19. CDR1 SNHLY and CDR2 FYNNEI come from the germline V gene. CDR3 amino acids: CASSSRRGGLAGGTTYNEQFF. The CDR3 bases are TGTGCCAGCAGTTCTCGCAGAGGTGGCCTAGCGGGGGGGACCACCTACAATGAGCAGTTCTTC.

This clonotype was detected ten times or more. The chain has TRBV3-1 and TRBJ1-1; TRBD1 is a possible D gene (5 bases). The CDR3 sequence is 15 residues long. Trimming left V 0 bases short and J 6 bases short, with 14 bases between. The germline CDR1 and CDR2 sequences are LGHDT and YNNKEL (reference sequence). The CDR3 nucleotides are TGTGCCAGCAGCCAAGATCTCGGGGGTGATGCTGAAGCTTTCTTT. Translating gives CASSQDLGGDAEAFF. Full variable domain (remainder filled in from reference TRBV3-1 and TRBJ1-1): DTAVSQTPKYLVTQMGNDKSIKCEQNLGHDTMYWYKQDSKKFLKIMFSYNNKELIINETVPNRFSPKSPDKAHLNLHINSLELGDSAVYFCASSQDLGGDAEAFFGQGTRLTVV.

This clonotype has a count of ten or more. In nucleotides, the CDR3 is TGTGCCAGCAGTTTAGTAACAGGGGCCTTCCTCTCCTACGAGCAGTACTTC. Translation gives CASSLVTGAFLSYEQYF. The V and J genes are TRBV12-3 or TRBV12-4 and TRBJ2-7, with 7 positions matching TRBD1. This CDR3 comprises 17 residues. Trimming took 1 base from V and 0 from J; bases not matched to a gene: 9.

The rearrangement links TRBV30 to TRBJ2-3; TRBD1 aligns across 7 bases. The CDR3 totals 13 residues. The V gene's germline CDR1 is GTSNPN and CDR2 SVGIG (reference sequence). DNA for the CDR3: TGTGCTTGGGCCAGGGGGTCCCCAGATACGCAGTATTTT. Amino acids: CAWARGSPDTQYF.

Concerning this clonotype itself: A read error is possible here, since a much larger clone lies one base away. This rearrangement joins TRBV12-3 or TRBV12-4 to TRBJ1-3, with D possibly matching TRBD1 (6 bases). There are 18 residues in the CDR3. Between the trimmed V and J ends, which lost 4 bases and 0 bases, there was a span of 19 bases. The CDR3 region is CASSCQTGQTTSGNTIYF. Here the CDR3 DNA reads TGTGCCAGCAGTTGTCAAACCGGACAGACAACCTCTGGAAACACCATATATTTT.

This clonotype was seen at least ten times. The rearrangement uses TRBV29-1 and TRBJ1-1; D is undetermined. The CDR3 is 13 residues long. The V end was cut by 3 bases, the J end by 4 bases, with 12 bases between. The germline V gene has CDR1 SQVTM and CDR2 ANQGSEA. Here the CDR3 DNA reads TGCAGCGTTGACGAGGGCGTGGGCACTGAAGCTTTCTTT. Translated: CSVDEGVGTEAFF.